This T cell receptor beta chain came from a study of radiation and T cells in renal cell carcinoma. The CDR3 has 16 amino acids. The ends were cut back, 2 bases at V and 0 bases at J, with 10 bases in the middle. Per germline, CDR1 MNHEY and CDR2 SVGAGI. Broader study findings: Top 100 clonotypes averaged approximately 50% in irradiated versus about 43% in nephrectomy-only tumors. Intratumoral heterogeneity was not captured in these roughly 1 g regions.

Produced via immunoSEQ multiplex PCR; TCRdb's table is partial and in-frame only. The data contain 7,500 to 10,000 clones, roughly 60% of them singletons. Regarding this clone: Its antigen is unknown.

Treatment described: treatment-naive control, cytoreductive nephrectomy. Control samples are tumors resected by cytoreductive nephrectomy without prior radiation. The sequencing used tumor tissue, collected from a patient whose treatment was nephrectomy without radiotherapy. The TCR originated in a man aged 55 to 70 with renal cell carcinoma. The chain couples TRBV6-5 to TRBJ2-2; the D gene is possibly TRBD1 (6 bases). DNA for the CDR3: TGTGCCAGCAGTTACAGGGACACTACGAACACCGGGGAGCTGTTTTTT. It yields the protein CASSYRDTTNTGELFF.